A single sample is the source of the 22 T cell receptor beta chains below, sequenced in a study of human T cells and chemical hapten exposure. TCRdb passed the RACE reads through MiXCR, listing each CDR3 protein once. The data contain roughly 30,000 distinct CDR3 sequences, 7% to 8.5% of them singletons. The time point: healthy volunteer bleed at 2 weeks. Total RNA extraction was carried out from unfractionated whole blood. The sequenced sample consisted of whole blood. All receptors come from a human donor in good health. Some clones in this sample may be carry-over from other donors' samples.

This chain uses TRBV10-3 with TRBJ1-1; D is ambiguous. The CDR3 runs 14 residues. Trimming removed 4 bases from V and 4 bases from J, with 13 bases in between. From germline, CDR1 is ENHRY and CDR2 SYGVKD. The CDR3 here is CAISGTAGGTEAFF. CDR3 in DNA: TGTGCCATCAGTGGGACCGCTGGCGGCACTGAAGCTTTCTTT.

The table lists this clonotype with a few counts. The chain uses TRBV20-1 and TRBJ1-2, with 8 nucleotides matching TRBD1. V trimming: 6 bases; J trimming: 4 bases; junction bases outside the gene matches: 7. Germline values: CDR1 DFQATT, CDR2 SNEGSKA (reference sequence). This CDR3 region has 13 residues. This chain's CDR3 is CSARDRQGYGYTF. The CDR3 nucleotides read TGCAGTGCGCGGGACAGGCAGGGCTATGGCTACACCTTC.

The chain is built from TRBV12-3 or TRBV12-4 and TRBJ2-1, with D perhaps matching TRBD2 (5 bases). CDR3 length equals 13 residues. V lost 7 bases and J 6 bases, leaving 13 bases between the germline ends. This chain's CDR3 is CASTRGSCNEQFF. Here the CDR3 DNA reads TGTGCCAGCACCCGGGGTAGTTGCAATGAGCAGTTCTTC.

Concerning this clonotype: This could be a read error, since a much larger clone is one nucleotide away. This sequence joins TRBV20-1 and TRBJ2-3, with D tentatively TRBD2 (5 bases). The germline V gene encodes CDR1 DFQATT and CDR2 SNEGSKA (reference sequence). Trimming removed 5 bases at V and 3 bases at J, with 15 bases between. This CDR3 has 14 amino acids. CDR3 residues: CSALLVKATDTQYF. The DNA of the CDR3 is TGCAGTGCTCTACTAGTCAAAGCAACAGATACGCAGTATTTT.

This clonotype appeared a few times. J is TRBJ2-2 and V is TRBV12-3 or TRBV12-4; 8 nucleotides agree with TRBD2. The CDR3 is 17 amino acids. The V gene end was trimmed by 3 bases and the J gene end by 5 bases; junction bases not matched to a gene: 11. CDR3 bases: TGTGCCAGCAGTTTCGAGCCGGGACTAGGGGAGACCGGGGAGCTGTTTTTT. As protein: CASSFEPGLGETGELFF.

This clonotype was seen more than once but under ten times. The J gene is TRBJ1-3, the V gene TRBV18, with no clear D. Germline V gene lookup returns CDR1 KGHSH and CDR2 LQKENI. V lost 6 bases and J 2 bases, leaving 14 bases between the germline ends. CDR3 length equals 15 residues. This CDR3 reads CASSPASRPGNTIYF. The CDR3 DNA follows: TGTGCCAGCTCCCCTGCATCACGGCCTGGAAACACCATATATTTT.

V usage is TRBV7-6 and J usage is TRBJ2-3, with D maybe TRBD2 (5 bases). From germline, CDR1 is SGHVS and CDR2 FNYEAQ. The CDR3 covers 17 residues. The germline V and J ends were trimmed by 4 bases and 0 bases, with 17 bases remaining between them. The CDR3 region has the DNA TGTGCCAGCAGCTCCCGGGGATTGGGGAAGAGCACAGATACGCAGTATTTT. It codes for CASSSRGLGKSTDTQYF.

The CDR3 DNA is TGTGCCAGCAGCTTGGGAGGGCAGGGTTCCTACAATGAGCAGTTCTTC. Translating gives CASSLGGQGSYNEQFF. This chain uses TRBV5-6 with TRBJ2-1; D is tentatively TRBD1 or TRBD2 (5 bases each). Trimming stripped 0 bases from V and 1 base from J, with 11 bases between. The CDR3 length is 16 residues. Looked up from germline, CDR1 is SGHDT and CDR2 is YYEEEE.

This clonotype was found a few times. The chain combines TRBV6-5 with TRBJ1-5; D not resolved. Germline CDR1 and CDR2: MNHEY and SVGAGI. Between the trimmed V and J ends, which lost 2 bases and 5 bases, there was a span of 7 bases. The CDR3 is 13 residues long. The CDR3 sequence is CASSYGSDQPQHF. CDR3 nucleotides: TGTGCCAGCAGTTACGGGAGTGATCAGCCCCAGCATTTT.

This clonotype came up many times. The chain carries TRBV7-2 and TRBJ1-5; 9 nucleotides align to TRBD1. The V gene's germline CDR1 is SGHTA and CDR2 FQGNSA. With 6 bases clipped from V and 2 bases from J, the junction kept 5 bases outside the gene matches. The CDR3 sequence is 15 residues long. DNA for the CDR3: TGTGCCAGCAGGGACAGGGGAGGAGGCAATCAGCCCCAGCATTTT. This sequence encodes CASRDRGGGNQPQHF.

Comment on this clonotype: Germline and junction disagree at one end, which may indicate a read error. This rearrangement joins TRBV3-1 to TRBJ1-6, with D hard to call. From germline, CDR1 is LGHDT and CDR2 YNNKEL (reference sequence). This CDR3 is built from 15 residues. As DNA, the CDR3 is TGTGCCAGCAGCCAAGGCGGAGTCGATAATTCACCCCCCCACTTT. Its protein is CASSQGGVDNSPPHF.

The chain is built from TRBV5-4 and TRBJ2-3; D gene ambiguous. The CDR3 runs 15 residues. Deletions cut 4 bases from V and 4 bases from J, with 16 bases between. Per germline, CDR1 SGHNT and CDR2 YYREEE (reference sequence). CDR3 sequence reads: CASSSHGINSDTQYF. CDR3 DNA sequence: TGTGCCAGCAGCAGCCATGGGATCAATTCAGATACGCAGTATTTT.

This clonotype has a count of ten or more. This chain links TRBV29-1 with TRBJ2-5; 7 positions agree with TRBD1. Germline CDR1 is SQVTM and CDR2 is ANQGSEA. V lost 8 bases and J lost 13; bases outside the gene matches: 13. The CDR3 covers 11 residues. The CDR3 nucleotides are TGCAGCTTCTTCCCCCCGGGACAGTGGTACTTC. Its protein is CSFFPPGQWYF.

The chain joins TRBV18 to TRBJ2-3; TRBD1 aligns across 8 bases. This CDR3 comprises 15 residues. After removal of 3 bases from V and 0 bases from J, the junction contained 2 bases not matched to a gene. The germline V gene has CDR1 KGHSH and CDR2 LQKENI. As DNA, the CDR3 is TGTGCCAGCTCACCGGGACAGGCCAGCACAGATACGCAGTATTTT. Translation gives CASSPGQASTDTQYF. Based on the CDR3 plus reference TRBV18 and TRBJ2-3, the full variable domain is NAGVMQNPRHLVRRRGQEARLRCSPMKGHSHVYWYRQLPEEGLKFMVYLQKENIIDESGMPKERFSAEFPKEGPSILRIQQVVRGDSAAYFCASSPGQASTDTQYFGPGTRLTVL.

This clonotype was observed at least ten times. The rearrangement links TRBV5-5 to TRBJ2-3; 8 bases fit TRBD1. There are 15 residues in the CDR3. Germline assignment: CDR1 SGHKS and CDR2 YYEKEE (reference sequence). The junction had 8 bases not matched to a gene; V was cut back by 4 bases and J by 4 bases. For the CDR3, the DNA is TGTGCCAGCAGCCGGGACAGGCAAGACGCAGATACGCAGTATTTT. It is translated as CASSRDRQDADTQYF.

This clonotype was observed many times. The V call is TRBV28, the J call TRBJ1-2; 8 bases are shared with TRBD1. Germline V CDR1 and CDR2: MDHEN, SYDVKM. The trim removed 6 bases at V and 11 bases at J, leaving 14 bases unmatched. This CDR3 spans 14 amino acids. Written as DNA, the CDR3 is TGTGCCAGCAGCCAAGGACAGGGTCTTCTCTTTTACACCTTC. This gives the protein CASSQGQGLLFYTF.

There are many counts of this clonotype. The J gene is TRBJ1-2, the V gene TRBV29-1; the D gene is possibly TRBD1 (5 bases). The V gene's germline CDR1 is SQVTM and CDR2 ANQGSEA. The CDR3 totals 15 residues. The germline V and J ends were trimmed by 0 bases and 3 bases, with 14 bases remaining between them. Written as DNA, the CDR3 is TGCAGCGTTGAAGATCGAAGACAGAACTACTATGGCTACACCTTC. It specifies CSVEDRRQNYYGYTF.

The sample holds a few counts of this clonotype. The chain combines TRBV7-9 with TRBJ1-1, with D unresolved. Trimming took off 5 bases at V and 4 bases at J, with 17 bases between the two ends. The CDR3 runs 15 residues. Looked up from germline, CDR1 is SEHNR and CDR2 is FQNEAQ (reference sequence). The CDR3 DNA follows: TGTGCCAGCAGCGTACAACATTCATTGGGCACTGAAGCTTTCTTT. As protein: CASSVQHSLGTEAFF.

This clonotype was picked up a small number of times. The chain has TRBV28 and TRBJ1-1; D ambiguous. There are 14 residues in the CDR3. In germline, CDR1 is MDHEN, CDR2 SYDVKM. With 1 base removed from V and 3 bases from J, the gap between germline ends came to 9 bases. CDR3 amino acids: CASSLFRCDTEAFF. The CDR3 nucleotides are TGTGCCAGCAGTTTATTCCGGTGTGACACTGAAGCTTTCTTT.

This clonotype was observed many times. CDR3 protein: CASSAYDTGLATNEKLFF. CDR3 DNA: TGCGCCAGCAGCGCGTACGACACAGGCCTTGCAACTAATGAAAAACTGTTTTTT. This rearrangement joins TRBV5-1 to TRBJ1-4; the D gene is possibly TRBD1 (5 bases). Per germline, CDR1 SGHRS and CDR2 YFSETQ. This CDR3 region has 18 residues. V was trimmed by 4 bases and J by 0 bases, leaving 19 bases between them. Together with reference TRBV5-1 and TRBJ1-4, the CDR3 gives the full variable domain: KAGVTQTPRYLIKTRGQQVTLSCSPISGHRSVSWYQQTPGQGLQFLFEYFSETQRNKGNFPGRFSGRQFSNSRSEMNVSTLELGDSALYLCASSAYDTGLATNEKLFFGSGTQLSVL.

This clonotype was picked up a small number of times. This chain links TRBV2 with TRBJ2-3; 9 nucleotides agree with TRBD2. V dropped 7 bases and J dropped 4; count of bases not matched to a gene: 6. CDR3 length: 14 residues. Germline V CDR1 and CDR2: SNHLY, FYNNEI. CDR3 nucleotide sequence: TGTGCCAGCAACCGAGCGGGAGGCGCAGATACGCAGTATTTT. This encodes CASNRAGGADTQYF.

This clonotype is medium-sized in the sample. The CDR3 DNA follows: TGTGCCAGCAGTGCAGGGGCCGGCACTGAAGCTTTCTTT. It translates to CASSAGAGTEAFF. The chain joins TRBV2 to TRBJ1-1; D possibly corresponds to TRBD1 (6 bases). CDR1 and CDR2 from the germline V gene are SNHLY and FYNNEI. Trimming left V 4 bases short and J 4 bases short, with 10 bases between. The CDR3 contains 13 residues.